This TCR beta chain was found in a study of CD8 T cells in Susac syndrome. General study results and limits: The relatively small number of individuals in the TCR sequencing and HLA analysis was acknowledged by the study.

CDR1 is SGDLS and CDR2 is YYNGEE in the germline V gene. CDR3 size: 15 residues. V shed 1 base and J shed 7 bases, with 17 bases lying between them. Random hexamers were used to reverse transcribe 0.5 to 1 ug of RNA. Amplification of TCR beta CDR3 by immunoSEQ multiplex PCR spanned 54 Vbeta and 13 Jbeta. Each CDR3 protein is one row after TCRdb ran MiXCR on the immunoSEQ multiplex PCR reads. The sample has some 450,000 distinct CDR3 sequences, around 85% seen once. Sequencing targeted TCR beta in T cells from blood (CD8+ and CD4+). About this clonotype itself: Its antigen is not identified.

The V gene is TRBV9, the J gene TRBJ1-2; D not resolved. Sequenced sample: CD8+ T cells from PBMCs. This TCR derives from a human donor with multiple sclerosis. CDR3 loop: CASSVLDLGGGGYTF. CDR3 bases: TGTGCCAGCAGCGTACTTGATCTAGGTGGTGGTGGCTACACCTTC.